Below are 17 T cell receptor beta chains sequenced from a single sample in a study of OX40 agonist ivuxolimab in advanced cancers. Method: immunoSEQ multiplex PCR; TCRdb's copy keeps in-frame clones and lacks some. Altogether some 70,000 clones are present, 84% being singletons, with the ten largest covering roughly 2.1%. The sample in question was CD4+ or CD8+ T cells sorted from blood, obtained in a trial of the OX40 agonist ivuxolimab. These receptors were taken from an adult with an advanced solid tumor such as melanoma, head and neck, liver or kidney cancer.

The J gene is TRBJ2-1, the V gene TRBV5-1, with no clear D. The germline V gene encodes CDR1 SGHRS and CDR2 YFSETQ. The CDR3 loop spans 13 amino acids. V dropped 1 base and J dropped 2 bases, with 4 bases sitting between them. CDR3 nucleotides: TGCGCCAGCAGCTTGCGGCCCTACAATGAGCAGTTCTTC. Translating gives CASSLRPYNEQFF.

V usage is TRBV9 and J usage is TRBJ2-2; D is unclear. Germline V gives CDR1 SGDLS, CDR2 YYNGEE. The CDR3 spans 15 residues. Deletions cut 2 bases from V and 6 bases from J, with 14 bases between. The chain's CDR3 is CASSVRDSTPGELFF. The CDR3 DNA is TGTGCCAGCAGCGTCCGCGACTCAACCCCCGGGGAGCTGTTTTTT.

In its sample, this clone was seen once. The chain couples TRBV7-6 to TRBJ1-6; no definite D call. The germline V and J ends were trimmed by 1 base and 10 bases, with 17 bases remaining between them. The CDR3 length is 16 residues. CDR1 is SGHVS and CDR2 is FNYEAQ in the germline V gene. The CDR3 is CASSLGALRAFSPLHF. As DNA, the CDR3 is TGTGCCAGCAGCTTAGGTGCCTTGCGGGCATTCTCACCCCTCCACTTT.

J is TRBJ2-3 and V is TRBV2, with a weak D call TRBD2 (6 bases). This CDR3 comprises 14 residues. CDR1 SNHLY and CDR2 FYNNEI come from the germline V gene. V was pared by 6 bases and J by 5 bases, with 15 bases between. The CDR3 nucleotides read TGTGCCAGCAGGCCCACGGCAGCGGGAGATACGCAGTATTTT. Translating gives CASRPTAAGDTQYF.

As for this clone: Other DNA variants within this sample encode the same CDR3. This chain connects TRBV18 to TRBJ2-5; D unclear. From germline, CDR1 is KGHSH and CDR2 LQKENI. The germline V and J ends were trimmed by 1 base and 4 bases, with 4 bases remaining between them. This CDR3 contains 12 residues. CDR3 DNA sequence: TGTGCCAGCTCACCACGGTTAGAGACCCAGTACTTC. Its protein product is CASSPRLETQYF.

The J gene is TRBJ2-1, the V gene TRBV28; D gene ambiguous. Trimming pared 3 bases from V and 5 bases from J, leaving 17 bases between. CDR1 is MDHEN, CDR2 SYDVKM, per germline. The CDR3 totals 16 residues. The CDR3 sequence is CASSFSPRATDNEQFF. CDR3 nucleotides: TGTGCCAGCAGTTTTTCTCCCCGGGCCACGGACAATGAGCAGTTCTTC.

The gene calls are TRBV5-6 and TRBJ2-2, with TRBD1 matching 8 bases. The length of the CDR3 is 17 residues. Germline V gene lookup returns CDR1 SGHDT and CDR2 YYEEEE. V shed 3 bases, J shed 5 bases, and the junction held 12 bases outside the gene matches. CDR3 nucleotides: TGTGCCAGCAGCTGGGACAGGACCTTCTCCGGGACCGGGGAGCTGTTTTTT. This gives the protein CASSWDRTFSGTGELFF.

This clone was counted once. The rearrangement joins TRBV19 to TRBJ1-2; TRBD1 agrees at 9 bases. V lost 4 bases and J lost 8; bases outside the gene matches: 5. The CDR3 consists of 13 residues. Germline V gene lookup returns CDR1 LNHDA and CDR2 SQIVND (reference sequence). CDR3 nucleotide sequence: TGTGCCAGTAGTAACAGGGGGCGAAGGGGCTACACCTTC. This sequence encodes CASSNRGRRGYTF.

This clone was seen repeatedly, ten times or more. This chain links TRBV5-5 with TRBJ1-3, with a tentative D call TRBD1 (5 bases). In germline, CDR1 is SGHKS, CDR2 YYEKEE (reference sequence). Trimming removed 3 bases at V and 0 bases at J, with 13 bases between. The length of the CDR3 is 16 residues. The CDR3 bases are TGTGCCAGCAGCTCCGTTACAGGCGCCTCTGGAAACACCATATATTTT. Protein sequence: CASSSVTGASGNTIYF.

Only a few counts were recorded for this clone. The V gene is TRBV7-3, the J gene TRBJ2-2, with D maybe TRBD1 (6 bases). The germline CDR1 and CDR2 sequences are SGHTA and FQGTGA. The CDR3 consists of 16 residues. V lost 5 bases to trimming and J lost 7 bases, with 20 bases between them. The CDR3 region is CASSPTASRGHGELFF. The CDR3 DNA reads as TGTGCCAGCAGCCCCACCGCATCACGGGGACACGGGGAGCTGTTTTTT.

The chain joins TRBV19 to TRBJ2-7; TRBD1 matches 9 bases. Losses at the gene ends were 1 base for V and 2 bases for J; bases not matched to a gene: 0. CDR3 size: 14 residues. Germline V gives CDR1 LNHDA, CDR2 SQIVND (reference sequence). The CDR3 spells CASSIGQGAYEQYF. CDR3 sequence (DNA): TGTGCCAGTAGTATAGGACAGGGGGCCTACGAGCAGTACTTC. The full variable domain, with the rest looked up from reference TRBV19 and TRBJ2-7, is DGGITQSPKYLFRKEGQNVTLSCEQNLNHDAMYWYRQDPGQGLRLIYYSQIVNDFQKGDIAEGYSVSREKKESFPLTVTSAQKNPTAFYLCASSIGQGAYEQYFGPGTRLTVT.

This chain uses TRBV7-3 with TRBJ2-6; D is ambiguous. The V gene's germline CDR1 is SGHTA and CDR2 FQGTGA. With 1 base removed from V and 2 bases from J, the gap between germline ends came to 3 bases. This CDR3 spans 14 amino acids. CDR3 region: CASSLRAGANVLTF. In DNA form, the CDR3 reads TGTGCCAGCAGCTTAAGGGCTGGGGCCAACGTCCTGACTTTC.

This rearrangement joins TRBV7-2 to TRBJ1-3; unclear D gene. Germline CDR1 and CDR2: SGHTA and FQGNSA. The CDR3 spans 12 residues. Between the trimmed V and J ends, which lost 8 bases and 7 bases, there was a span of 12 bases. The CDR3 DNA reads TGTGCCAGCCACAGCGTTTGGAACACCATATATTTT. Its protein is CASHSVWNTIYF.

This clone is a singleton in its sample. V is TRBV4-3 and J is TRBJ2-2; 8 bases match TRBD2. The ends lost 0 bases at V and 5 bases at J; junction bases unmatched: 5. CDR3 size: 16 residues. Germline-derived CDR1 and CDR2 are LGHNA and YSLEER. The CDR3 DNA reads TGCGCCAGCAGCCAAGATATCCGGGGGGGGACCGGGGAGCTGTTTTTT. Protein: CASSQDIRGGTGELFF.

The chain has TRBV7-9 and TRBJ1-2; the match to TRBD1 covers 8 bases. The CDR3 consists of 15 residues. Germline loops: CDR1 SEHNR, CDR2 FQNEAQ (reference sequence). V shed 2 bases, J shed 4 bases, and the junction held 6 bases outside the gene matches. The DNA for the CDR3 is TGTGCCAGCAGCTTACAGGGGGCGAGGGGCTATGGCTACACCTTC. Amino acids: CASSLQGARGYGYTF.

The V call is TRBV7-9, the J call TRBJ1-1; D not certain. Germline V gives CDR1 SEHNR, CDR2 FQNEAQ (reference sequence). CDR3 size: 13 residues. The V end was cut by 2 bases, the J end by 0 bases, with 4 bases between. The CDR3 bases are TGTGCCAGCAGCTTAACGGTGAACACTGAAGCTTTCTTT. Residues: CASSLTVNTEAFF.

V gene TRBV5-1 combines with J gene TRBJ2-3; 9 bases are shared with TRBD1. The CDR3 sequence is 15 residues long. Germline V lookup: CDR1 SGHRS, CDR2 YFSETQ. V was pared by 2 bases and J by 5 bases, with 6 bases of the junction left unmatched. CDR3 sequence (DNA): TGCGCCAGCAGCTTTACAGGGGGCTCGGGAGATACGCAGTATTTT. It specifies CASSFTGGSGDTQYF.